This T cell receptor beta chain was recovered during a study of CD8 T cells in ankylosing spondylitis. Study results and limitations: A TCR beta motif of about 8 highly homologous variants appeared characteristic of ankylosing spondylitis blood.

V shed 1 base and J shed 5 bases, with 8 bases lying between them. This CDR3 has 14 residues. The germline CDR1 and CDR2 sequences are MGHRA and YSYEKL. Each TCR beta library was made by quantitative 5'-RACE that incorporated molecular barcodes. TCRdb recomputed calls from the 5' RACE reads with MiXCR, one row per CDR3 protein. The sample lists just under 550,000 distinct CDR3 sequences; more than 9.5% were seen once. Comments on this clonotype: Its specificity is not known.

This TCR came from a male donor with ankylosing spondylitis. The J gene is TRBJ2-2, the V gene TRBV4-1; D gene unclear. Input material: blood, either unsorted or a sorted T cell fraction (not recorded which). CDR3 nucleotide sequence: TGCGCCAGCAGCCAAGCCTGGCGTACCGGGGAGCTGTTTTTT. Amino acid sequence: CASSQAWRTGELFF.